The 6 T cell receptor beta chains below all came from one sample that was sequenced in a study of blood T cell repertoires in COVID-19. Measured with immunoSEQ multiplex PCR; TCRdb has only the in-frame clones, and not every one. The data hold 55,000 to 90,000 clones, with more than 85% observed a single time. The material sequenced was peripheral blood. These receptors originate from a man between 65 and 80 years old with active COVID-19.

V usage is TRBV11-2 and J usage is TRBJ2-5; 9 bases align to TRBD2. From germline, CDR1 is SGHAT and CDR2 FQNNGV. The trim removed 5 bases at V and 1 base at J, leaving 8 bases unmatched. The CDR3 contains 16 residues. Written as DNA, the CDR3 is TGTGCCAGCAGCGGAATAGCGGGAGCCCTCCAAGAGACCCAGTACTTC. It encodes CASSGIAGALQETQYF.

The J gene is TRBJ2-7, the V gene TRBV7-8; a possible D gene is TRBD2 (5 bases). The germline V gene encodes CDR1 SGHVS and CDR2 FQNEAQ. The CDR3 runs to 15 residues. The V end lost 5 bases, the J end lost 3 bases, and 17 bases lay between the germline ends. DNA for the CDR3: TGTGCCAGCAGCGCCGGTCGGGGTCGTGGCTACGAGCAGTACTTC. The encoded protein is CASSAGRGRGYEQYF. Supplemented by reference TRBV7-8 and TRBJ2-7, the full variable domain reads GAGVSQSPRYKVAKRGQDVALRCDPISGHVSLFWYQQALGQGPEFLTYFQNEAQLDKSGLPSDRFFAERPEGSVSTLKIQRTQQEDSAVYLCASSAGRGRGYEQYFGPGTRLTVT.

CDR3 sequence: CASSLGSRGAFYNSPLHF. CDR3 nucleotides: TGTGCCAGCAGCTTAGGATCCAGGGGCGCCTTCTATAATTCACCCCTCCACTTT. This chain connects TRBV7-2 to TRBJ1-6, with D possibly being TRBD1 (6 bases). The CDR3 has 18 amino acids. Trimming removed 1 base from V and 3 bases from J, with 16 bases in between. The germline gives CDR1 SGHTA, CDR2 FQGNSA.

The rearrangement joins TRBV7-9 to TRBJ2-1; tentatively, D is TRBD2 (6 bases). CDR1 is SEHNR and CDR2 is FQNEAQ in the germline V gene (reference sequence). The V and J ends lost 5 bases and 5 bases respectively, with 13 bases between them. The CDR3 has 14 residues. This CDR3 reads CASSPRRGHNEQFF. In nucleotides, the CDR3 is TGTGCCAGCAGCCCCCGGAGGGGCCACAATGAGCAGTTCTTC.

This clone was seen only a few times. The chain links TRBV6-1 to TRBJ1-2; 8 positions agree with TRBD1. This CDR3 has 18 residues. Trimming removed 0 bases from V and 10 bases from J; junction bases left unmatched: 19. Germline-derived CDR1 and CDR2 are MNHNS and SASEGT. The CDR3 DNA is TGTGCCAGCAGTGAAGCCTGGGGAGAGGCCAGGGGGCGCTTTGACTACACCTTC. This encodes CASSEAWGEARGRFDYTF.

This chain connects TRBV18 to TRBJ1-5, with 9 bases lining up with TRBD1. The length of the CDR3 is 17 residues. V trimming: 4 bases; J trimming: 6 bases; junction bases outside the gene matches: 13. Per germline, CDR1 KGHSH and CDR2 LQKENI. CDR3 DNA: TGTGCCAGCTCACGACAGGCCCGGACAGGGGAAGGTCAGCCCCAGCATTTT. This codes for CASSRQARTGEGQPQHF.